This TCR beta chain emerged from a study of blood T cell repertoires in COVID-19. The J segment lost 7 bases and the V segment lost 7 bases, leaving 10 bases of the junction unmatched. The CDR3 has 13 residues. Germline V gene data show CDR1 as SGHRS and CDR2 as YFSETQ. Sequenced by immunoSEQ multiplex PCR; TCRdb stores in-frame clones only, minus some. The sample lists about 24,000 clones; 75% to 85% were seen once. The TCR comes from a human donor in a cohort sampled during active COVID-19. Sequenced: peripheral blood. The rearrangement uses TRBV5-1 and TRBJ2-7; 8 bases match TRBD2. The CDR3 region is CASRTSNGGEQYF. The DNA of the CDR3 is TGCGCCAGCCGGACTAGCAACGGGGGGGAGCAGTACTTC.